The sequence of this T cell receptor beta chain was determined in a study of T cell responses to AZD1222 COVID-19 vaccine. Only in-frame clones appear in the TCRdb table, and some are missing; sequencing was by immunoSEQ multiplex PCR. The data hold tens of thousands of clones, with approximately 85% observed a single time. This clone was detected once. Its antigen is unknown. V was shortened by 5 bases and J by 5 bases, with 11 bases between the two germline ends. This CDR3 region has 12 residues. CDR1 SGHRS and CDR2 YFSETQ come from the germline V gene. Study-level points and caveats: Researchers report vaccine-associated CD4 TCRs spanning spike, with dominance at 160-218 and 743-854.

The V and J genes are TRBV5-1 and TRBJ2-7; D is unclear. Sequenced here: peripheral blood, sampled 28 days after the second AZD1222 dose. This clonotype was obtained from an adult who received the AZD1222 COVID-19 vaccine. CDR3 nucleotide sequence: TGCGCCAGCAGTCCTGGCCGGAACGAGCAGTACTTC. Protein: CASSPGRNEQYF.